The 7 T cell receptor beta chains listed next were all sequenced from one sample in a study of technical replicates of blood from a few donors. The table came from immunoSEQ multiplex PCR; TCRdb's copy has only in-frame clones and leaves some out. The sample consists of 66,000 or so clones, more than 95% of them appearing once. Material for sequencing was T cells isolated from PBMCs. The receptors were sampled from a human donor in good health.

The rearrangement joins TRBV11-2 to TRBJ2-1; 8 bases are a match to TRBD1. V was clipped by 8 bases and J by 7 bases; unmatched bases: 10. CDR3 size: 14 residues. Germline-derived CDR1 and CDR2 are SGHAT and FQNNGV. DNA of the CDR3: TGTGCCAGCGTAGAGACAGGGGTGCGGAATGAGCAGTTCTTC. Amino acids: CASVETGVRNEQFF.

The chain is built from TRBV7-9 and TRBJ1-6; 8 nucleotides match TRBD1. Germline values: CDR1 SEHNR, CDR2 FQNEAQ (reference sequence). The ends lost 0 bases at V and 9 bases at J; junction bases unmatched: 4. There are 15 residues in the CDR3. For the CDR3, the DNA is TGTGCCAGCAGCTTAGCCGGACAGGGTGGTTCACCCCTCCACTTT. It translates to CASSLAGQGGSPLHF. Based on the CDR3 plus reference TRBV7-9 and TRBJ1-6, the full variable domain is DTGVSQNPRHKITKRGQNVTFRCDPISEHNRLYWYRQTLGQGPEFLTYFQNEAQLEKSRLLSDRFSAERPKGSFSTLEIQRTEQGDSAMYLCASSLAGQGGSPLHFGNGTRLTVT.

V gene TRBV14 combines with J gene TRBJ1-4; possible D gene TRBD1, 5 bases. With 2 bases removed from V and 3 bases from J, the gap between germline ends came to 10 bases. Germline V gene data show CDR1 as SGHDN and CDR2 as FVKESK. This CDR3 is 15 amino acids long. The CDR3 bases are TGTGCCAGCAGCCAACAGGGTATGGCTAATGAAAAACTGTTTTTT. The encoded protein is CASSQQGMANEKLFF.

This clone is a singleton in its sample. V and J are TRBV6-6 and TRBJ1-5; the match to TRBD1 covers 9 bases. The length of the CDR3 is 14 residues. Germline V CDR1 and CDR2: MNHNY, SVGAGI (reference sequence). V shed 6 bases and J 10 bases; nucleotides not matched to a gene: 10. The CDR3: CASSKGQGGGPQHF. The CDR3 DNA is TGTGCCAGCAGCAAGGGACAGGGAGGAGGCCCCCAGCATTTT.

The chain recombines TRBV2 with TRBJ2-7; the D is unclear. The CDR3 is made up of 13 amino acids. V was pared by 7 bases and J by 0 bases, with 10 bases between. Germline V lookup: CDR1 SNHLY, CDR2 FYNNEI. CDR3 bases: TGTGCCAGCAAACCAGCGTCCTCCTACGAGCAGTACTTC. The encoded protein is CASKPASSYEQYF.

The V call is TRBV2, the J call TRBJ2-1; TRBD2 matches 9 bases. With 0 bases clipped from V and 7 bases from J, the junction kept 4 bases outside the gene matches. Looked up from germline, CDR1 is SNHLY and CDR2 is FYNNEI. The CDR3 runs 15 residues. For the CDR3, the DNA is TGTGCCAGCAGTGAAGCGAGGCTAGCGGGAAATGAGCAGTTCTTC. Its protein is CASSEARLAGNEQFF.

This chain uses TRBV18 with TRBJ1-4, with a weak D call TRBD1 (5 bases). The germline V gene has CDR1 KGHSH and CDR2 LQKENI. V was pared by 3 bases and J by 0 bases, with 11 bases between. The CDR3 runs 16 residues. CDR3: CASSPTDDTTNEKLFF. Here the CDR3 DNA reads TGTGCCAGCTCACCGACAGATGACACAACTAATGAAAAACTGTTTTTT.